This is a list of T cell receptor beta chains from one sample in a study of cytomegalovirus exposure and HLA in healthy donors. Sequencing was performed with immunoSEQ multiplex PCR; in TCRdb, only in-frame clones are kept and a portion is missing. This sample yields roughly 160,000 clones, of which approximately 76% are seen a single time; under 7% belongs to the top ten. Sequencing was done on a sample of PBMCs. The origin of the receptors is a woman aged 18-30 years in good health and CMV-seropositive. Both conserved end residues are part of each CDR3. D genes are given only for firm matches. Only some rows state a clone size, as once, few, many or a class for expanded clones.

size: -; D: TRBD1; J: TRBJ1-1; V: TRBV30; DNA: TGTGCCTGGGAACAGGGGGCTAGCACTGAAGCTTTCTTT; CDR3: CAWEQGASTEAFF
size: -; D: -; J: TRBJ2-5; V: TRBV7-9; DNA: TGTGCCAGCAGCTCCAGGGTTGCAGAGACCCAGTACTTC; CDR3: CASSSRVAETQYF
size: -; D: TRBD2; J: TRBJ2-2; V: TRBV5-4; DNA: TGTGCCAGCAGCGCTAGCGGGGGGGCGAACACCGGGGAGCTGTTTTTT; CDR3: CASSASGGANTGELFF
size: -; D: TRBD1; J: TRBJ2-1; V: TRBV9; DNA: TGTGCCAGCAGCGTAGGAGGGGGCAGTGAGCAGTTCTTC; CDR3: CASSVGGGSEQFF
size: -; D: -; J: TRBJ1-2; V: TRBV7-9; DNA: TGTGCCAGCAGCTTAGATGGGGGGAATGGCTACACCTTC; CDR3: CASSLDGGNGYTF
size: -; D: -; J: TRBJ1-4; V: TRBV9; DNA: TGTGCCAGCAGCGTAGCCGGAGGGAATGAAAAACTGTTTTTT; CDR3: CASSVAGGNEKLFF
size: -; D: TRBD2; J: TRBJ2-4; V: TRBV11-3; DNA: TGTGCCAGCAGCCCTAGGACTAGCGGGGGGGTGGACATTCAGTACTTC; CDR3: CASSPRTSGGVDIQYF
size: once; D: -; J: TRBJ1-1; V: TRBV2; DNA: TGTGCCAGTAGTGGGCGGGGGGCGAACACTGAAGCTTTCTTT; CDR3: CASSGRGANTEAFF
size: -; D: TRBD2; J: TRBJ2-5; V: TRBV9; DNA: TGTGCCAGCAGCGTAAGCGGGGGGGCTCAAGAGACCCAGTACTTC; CDR3: CASSVSGGAQETQYF
size: -; D: -; J: TRBJ1-4; V: TRBV6-6; DNA: TGTGCCAGCGGGGCGGGACCCCCTGAAAAACTGTTTTTT; CDR3: CASGAGPPEKLFF
size: -; D: -; J: TRBJ1-2; V: TRBV19; DNA: TGTGCCAGTAGTATTGAGACAGACTATGGCTACACCTTC; CDR3: CASSIETDYGYTF
size: -; D: TRBD1; J: TRBJ1-6; V: TRBV27; DNA: TGTGCCAGGTATGACGGGACAGGGGGCCGTAATTCACCCCTCCACTTT; CDR3: CARYDGTGGRNSPLHF
size: -; D: -; J: TRBJ1-4; V: TRBV7-9; DNA: TGTGCCAGCAGTACAGGGCTTCCTAATGAAAAACTGTTTTTT; CDR3: CASSTGLPNEKLFF
size: -; D: -; J: TRBJ2-7; V: TRBV6-6; DNA: TGTGCCAGCAGTGAACCGGGGGAGCAGTACTTC; CDR3: CASSEPGEQYF
size: -; D: TRBD1; J: TRBJ2-7; V: TRBV10-3; DNA: TGTGCCATCAGATACAGGGGCCGCTACGAGCAGTACTTC; CDR3: CAIRYRGRYEQYF
size: -; D: TRBD1; J: TRBJ2-1; V: TRBV12-5; DNA: TGTGCTAGTGGTACGAAAGAAGGGGGCTATAATGAGCAGTTCTTC; CDR3: CASGTKEGGYNEQFF
size: few; D: -; J: TRBJ1-2; V: TRBV7-9; DNA: TGTTCCAGCAGCTTAGGACCAGGGTTAGGTGGCTACACCTTC; CDR3: CSSSLGPGLGGYTF
size: -; D: TRBD1; J: TRBJ2-5; V: TRBV9; DNA: TGTGCCAGCAGCGTCGCCCGACGACAGGGTAGAAAGACCCAGTACTTC; CDR3: CASSVARRQGRKTQYF
size: -; D: TRBD2; J: TRBJ2-1; V: TRBV5-1; DNA: TGCGCCAGCAGCTTCCGGCTAGCGGGGGTAACCTACAATGAGCAGTTCTTC; CDR3: CASSFRLAGVTYNEQFF
size: -; D: -; J: TRBJ1-3; V: TRBV7-2; DNA: TGTGCCAGCAGTTATACATACTCTGGAAACACCATATATTTT; CDR3: CASSYTYSGNTIYF
size: -; D: -; J: TRBJ2-7; V: TRBV14; DNA: TGTGCCAGCAGCCCTCGGCTAGGTAACGAGCAGTACTTC; CDR3: CASSPRLGNEQYF
size: once; D: -; J: TRBJ1-2; V: TRBV5-5; DNA: TGTGCCAGCAGCCCAACCGTACGGGGGGACTATGGCTACACCTTC; CDR3: CASSPTVRGDYGYTF
size: -; D: -; J: TRBJ2-6; V: TRBV7-9; DNA: TGTGCCAGCAGCTATACAAGCTCTGGGGCCAACGTCCTGACTTTC; CDR3: CASSYTSSGANVLTF
size: -; D: TRBD1; J: TRBJ1-5; V: TRBV10-2; DNA: TGCGCCAGCAGTGATTCGACAGGGGATAGCAATCAGCCCCAGCATTTT; CDR3: CASSDSTGDSNQPQHF
size: few; D: -; J: TRBJ1-6; V: TRBV15; DNA: TGTGCCACCAGCAGAGAGGCAGCGAGCTCCTATAATTCACCCCTCCACTTT; CDR3: CATSREAASSYNSPLHF
size: -; D: -; J: TRBJ2-5; V: TRBV7-6; DNA: -; CDR3: CASSLNCLSLQRTQYF
size: -; D: -; J: TRBJ2-1; V: TRBV4-3; DNA: TGCGCCAGCAGCCAAGATTTGGTTGGGCCACTCAATGAGCAGTTCTTC; CDR3: CASSQDLVGPLNEQFF
size: -; D: TRBD1; J: TRBJ2-7; V: TRBV7-2; DNA: TGTGCCAGCAGCTTAGGTGAAGGGGGCCCCTACGAGCAGTACTTC; CDR3: CASSLGEGGPYEQYF
size: -; D: -; J: TRBJ1-2; V: TRBV11-1; DNA: TGTGCCAGCAGCTTAGGAGTCAGGGGCAACTATGGCTACACCTTC; CDR3: CASSLGVRGNYGYTF
size: -; D: TRBD1; J: TRBJ2-7; V: TRBV6-5; DNA: TGTGCCAGCAGTTACCGGGACAGGGGGCCCTACGAGCAGTACTTC; CDR3: CASSYRDRGPYEQYF
size: -; D: -; J: TRBJ1-1; V: TRBV28; DNA: TGTGCCAGCAGTCTAGGCGGGAGGGTTGACACTGAAGCTTTCTTT; CDR3: CASSLGGRVDTEAFF
size: many; D: -; J: TRBJ2-2; V: TRBV5-4; DNA: TGTGCCAGCAGCTTGGGCGGGCGGACCGGGGAGCTGTTTTTT; CDR3: CASSLGGRTGELFF
size: -; D: TRBD2; J: TRBJ2-3; V: TRBV9; DNA: TGTGCCAGCAGCGTAAGCAGCGGGGGAAATACGCAGTATTTT; CDR3: CASSVSSGGNTQYF
size: -; D: -; J: TRBJ1-2; V: TRBV29-1; DNA: TGCAGCGTTATGCCGGGACACGAATATGGCTACACCTTC; CDR3: CSVMPGHEYGYTF
size: once; D: TRBD1; J: TRBJ1-1; V: TRBV28; DNA: TGTGCCAGCAGTACAGGGGACGAAGCTTTCTTT; CDR3: CASSTGDEAFF
size: -; D: -; J: TRBJ2-1; V: TRBV30; DNA: TGTGCCTGGAGCGGGGAGTGGAGCTCCTACAATGAGCAGTTCTTC; CDR3: CAWSGEWSSYNEQFF
size: -; D: -; J: TRBJ2-7; V: TRBV7-2; DNA: TGTGCCAGCAGCCCCTCGGGACTGAGCTACGAGCAGTACTTC; CDR3: CASSPSGLSYEQYF
size: -; D: TRBD1; J: TRBJ2-2; V: TRBV11-3; DNA: TGTGCCAGCAGCTTAGGACAGGGGAACACCGGGGAGCTGTTTTTT; CDR3: CASSLGQGNTGELFF
size: -; D: -; J: TRBJ1-5; V: TRBV11-2; DNA: TGTGCCAGCAGCTTAGAAACAGGACGGGGCAATCAGCCCCAGCATTTT; CDR3: CASSLETGRGNQPQHF
size: -; D: -; J: TRBJ1-3; V: TRBV5-5; DNA: TGTGCCAGCAGAGAGGTGAAGGCTGGAAACACCATATATTTT; CDR3: CASREVKAGNTIYF
size: -; D: -; J: TRBJ1-6; V: TRBV2; DNA: TGTGCCAGCAGCGGTGGACGGGGGAATTCACCCCTCCACTTT; CDR3: CASSGGRGNSPLHF
size: -; D: TRBD1; J: TRBJ1-4; V: TRBV7-7; DNA: TGTGCTAGCAGCCAGGACAGGGGCCCGGAGGAAAAACTGTTTTTT; CDR3: CASSQDRGPEEKLFF
size: -; D: -; J: TRBJ1-2; V: TRBV9; DNA: TGTGCCAGCAGCGTAGGGTCTAGGGGATCCAACTATGGCTACACCTTC; CDR3: CASSVGSRGSNYGYTF